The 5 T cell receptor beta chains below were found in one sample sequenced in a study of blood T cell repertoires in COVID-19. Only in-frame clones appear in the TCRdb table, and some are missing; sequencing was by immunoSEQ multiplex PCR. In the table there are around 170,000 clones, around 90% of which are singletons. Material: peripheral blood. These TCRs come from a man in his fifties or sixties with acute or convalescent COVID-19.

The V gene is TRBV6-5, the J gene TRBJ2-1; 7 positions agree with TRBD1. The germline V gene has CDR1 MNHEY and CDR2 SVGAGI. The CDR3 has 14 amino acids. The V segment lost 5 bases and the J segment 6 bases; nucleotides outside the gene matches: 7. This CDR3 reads CASSIMTGPNEQFF. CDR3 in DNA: TGTGCCAGCAGTATAATGACAGGGCCCAATGAGCAGTTCTTC.

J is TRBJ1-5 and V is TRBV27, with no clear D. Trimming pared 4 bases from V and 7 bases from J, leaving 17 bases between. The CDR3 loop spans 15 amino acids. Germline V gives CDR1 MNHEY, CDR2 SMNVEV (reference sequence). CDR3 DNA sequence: TGTGCCAGCAGTTCGACGGTAGGGAGAAACCAGCCCCAGCATTTT. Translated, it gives CASSSTVGRNQPQHF.

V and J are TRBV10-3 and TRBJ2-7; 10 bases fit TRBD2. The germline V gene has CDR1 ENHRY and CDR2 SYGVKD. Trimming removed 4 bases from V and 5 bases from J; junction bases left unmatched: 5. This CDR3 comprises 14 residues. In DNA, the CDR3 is TGTGCCATCAGTGCTAGCGGGAGCGTCAACGAGCAGTACTTC. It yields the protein CAISASGSVNEQYF.

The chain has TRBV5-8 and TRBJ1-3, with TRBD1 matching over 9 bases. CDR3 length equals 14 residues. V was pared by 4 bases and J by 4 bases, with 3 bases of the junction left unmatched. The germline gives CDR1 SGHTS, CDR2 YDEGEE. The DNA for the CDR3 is TGTGCCAGCAGCCGGGGACAGGGAGGAAACACCATATATTTT. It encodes CASSRGQGGNTIYF.

The CDR3 is CASSPNRDSRSSGYTF. The CDR3 nucleotides are TGTGCCAGCTCACCTAACAGGGATAGTAGAAGCAGTGGCTACACCTTC. The genes are TRBV18 and TRBJ1-2; D is perhaps TRBD1 (6 bases). Trimming pared 3 bases from V and 7 bases from J, leaving 21 bases between. CDR1 is KGHSH and CDR2 is LQKENI in the germline V gene. There are 16 residues in the CDR3.